The next 9 T cell receptor beta chains were all read from a single sample in a study of shared clonotypes between healthy human individuals (dated by TCRdb to 2019 to 2021). Library generation was performed with the immunoSEQ multiplex PCR assay. What TCRdb holds here is the immuneACCESS table cut down to in-frame rearrangements. Part of the clones is not present; checked against another copy, under half of the missing clones reflect an unresolved V gene, and the others are unexplained. The sample includes 400,000 to 600,000 clones, with 75% to 80% observed a single time. 12% of the sample belongs to the ten largest clones. The sample consisted of PBMCs. The receptors were sampled from a woman between 40 and 55 years old in good health. Some clones in this sample may be carry-over from other donors' samples.

The chain joins TRBV27 to TRBJ2-4, with TRBD1 identical over 7 bases. This CDR3 has 14 residues. V gave up 4 bases and J gave up 3 bases; unmatched junction bases: 3. Germline CDR1 MNHEY, CDR2 SMNVEV (reference sequence). CDR3 in DNA: TGTGCCAGCAGTTCCGGGGACAGCAAAAACATTCAGTACTTC. It yields the protein CASSSGDSKNIQYF.

The gene calls are TRBV4-2 and TRBJ2-1, with TRBD2 as a possible D gene (5 bases). V gave up 1 base and J gave up 2 bases, with 9 bases separating them. The CDR3 length is 15 residues. Germline V gene sequence: CDR1 LGHNA, CDR2 YNFKEQ. For the CDR3, the DNA is TGTGCCAGCAGCCAAGCGGGGTCTGCCTACAATGAGCAGTTCTTC. This gives the protein CASSQAGSAYNEQFF.

The V gene is TRBV30, the J gene TRBJ2-2; D unclear. The CDR3 has 12 amino acids. Germline-derived CDR1 and CDR2 are GTSNPN and SVGIG (reference sequence). Trimming shortened V by 0 bases and J by 7 bases, and 6 bases separated the two germline ends. CDR3 amino acids: CAWSVGVGELFF. The CDR3 region has the DNA TGTGCCTGGAGTGTAGGCGTCGGGGAGCTGTTTTTT.

This clone was observed a single time. The rearrangement uses TRBV29-1 and TRBJ2-5; 9 nucleotides agree with TRBD1. The DNA end lines up better with TRBJ2-7; the J call may be wrong. The CDR3 runs to 13 residues. The germline gives CDR1 SQVTM, CDR2 ANQGSEA. The CDR3, as DNA: TGCAGCGTTATTTGGGACAGGGTCTACGAGCAGTACTTC. Protein: CSVIWDRVYEQYF.

The gene calls are TRBV6-5 and TRBJ2-3, with 12 positions matching TRBD2. J was trimmed by 5 bases and V by 4 bases; bases with no gene match: 7. Germline assignment: CDR1 MNHEY and CDR2 SVGAGI. This CDR3 comprises 16 residues. The CDR3, as DNA: TGTGCCAGCAGTTCCCGAATGGGACTAGCGGGAGATACGCAGTATTTT. This translates into CASSSRMGLAGDTQYF.

This rearrangement joins TRBV5-6 to TRBJ1-2; 7 bases align to TRBD1. The germline gives CDR1 SGHDT, CDR2 YYEEEE. The CDR3 loop spans 15 amino acids. The trim removed 0 bases at V and 2 bases at J, leaving 4 bases unmatched. This chain's CDR3 is CASSLVGTENYGYTF. The CDR3 coding sequence is TGTGCCAGCAGCTTGGTAGGGACAGAAAACTATGGCTACACCTTC. Complete variable domain (other parts from reference TRBV5-6 and TRBJ1-2): DAGVTQSPTHLIKTRGQQVTLRCSPKSGHDTVSWYQQALGQGPQFIFQYYEEEERQRGNFPDRFSGHQFPNYSSELNVNALLLGDSALYLCASSLVGTENYGYTFGSGTRLTVV.

V usage is TRBV19 and J usage is TRBJ2-6; 13 positions match TRBD2. Germline V gene sequence: CDR1 LNHDA, CDR2 SQIVND (reference sequence). The CDR3 runs to 21 residues. V lost 5 bases to trimming and J lost 4 bases; unmatched junction nucleotides: 17. The CDR3 protein is CASSASGLRTSGSFGANVLTF. CDR3 nucleotide sequence: TGTGCCAGTAGTGCTTCGGGACTGAGGACTAGCGGGAGCTTCGGGGCCAACGTCCTGACTTTC.

The V gene is TRBV5-6, the J gene TRBJ2-7, with 7 bases aligning to TRBD1. The germline CDR1 and CDR2 sequences are SGHDT and YYEEEE. V lost 4 bases and J lost 1; bases outside the gene matches: 2. The CDR3 is 13 residues long. CDR3 nucleotide sequence: TGTGCCAGCAGCCCGGGACAGTCCTACGAGCAGTACTTC. Encoded protein: CASSPGQSYEQYF.

V is TRBV10-3 and J is TRBJ2-7; D is perhaps TRBD1 (6 bases). Trimming pared 6 bases from V and 5 bases from J, leaving 8 bases between. The CDR3 spans 11 residues. Germline CDR1 reads ENHRY; CDR2 reads SYGVKD. The CDR3 nucleotides read TGTGCCATCAGACAGGGTCACGAGCAGTACTTC. Translating it yields CAIRQGHEQYF.